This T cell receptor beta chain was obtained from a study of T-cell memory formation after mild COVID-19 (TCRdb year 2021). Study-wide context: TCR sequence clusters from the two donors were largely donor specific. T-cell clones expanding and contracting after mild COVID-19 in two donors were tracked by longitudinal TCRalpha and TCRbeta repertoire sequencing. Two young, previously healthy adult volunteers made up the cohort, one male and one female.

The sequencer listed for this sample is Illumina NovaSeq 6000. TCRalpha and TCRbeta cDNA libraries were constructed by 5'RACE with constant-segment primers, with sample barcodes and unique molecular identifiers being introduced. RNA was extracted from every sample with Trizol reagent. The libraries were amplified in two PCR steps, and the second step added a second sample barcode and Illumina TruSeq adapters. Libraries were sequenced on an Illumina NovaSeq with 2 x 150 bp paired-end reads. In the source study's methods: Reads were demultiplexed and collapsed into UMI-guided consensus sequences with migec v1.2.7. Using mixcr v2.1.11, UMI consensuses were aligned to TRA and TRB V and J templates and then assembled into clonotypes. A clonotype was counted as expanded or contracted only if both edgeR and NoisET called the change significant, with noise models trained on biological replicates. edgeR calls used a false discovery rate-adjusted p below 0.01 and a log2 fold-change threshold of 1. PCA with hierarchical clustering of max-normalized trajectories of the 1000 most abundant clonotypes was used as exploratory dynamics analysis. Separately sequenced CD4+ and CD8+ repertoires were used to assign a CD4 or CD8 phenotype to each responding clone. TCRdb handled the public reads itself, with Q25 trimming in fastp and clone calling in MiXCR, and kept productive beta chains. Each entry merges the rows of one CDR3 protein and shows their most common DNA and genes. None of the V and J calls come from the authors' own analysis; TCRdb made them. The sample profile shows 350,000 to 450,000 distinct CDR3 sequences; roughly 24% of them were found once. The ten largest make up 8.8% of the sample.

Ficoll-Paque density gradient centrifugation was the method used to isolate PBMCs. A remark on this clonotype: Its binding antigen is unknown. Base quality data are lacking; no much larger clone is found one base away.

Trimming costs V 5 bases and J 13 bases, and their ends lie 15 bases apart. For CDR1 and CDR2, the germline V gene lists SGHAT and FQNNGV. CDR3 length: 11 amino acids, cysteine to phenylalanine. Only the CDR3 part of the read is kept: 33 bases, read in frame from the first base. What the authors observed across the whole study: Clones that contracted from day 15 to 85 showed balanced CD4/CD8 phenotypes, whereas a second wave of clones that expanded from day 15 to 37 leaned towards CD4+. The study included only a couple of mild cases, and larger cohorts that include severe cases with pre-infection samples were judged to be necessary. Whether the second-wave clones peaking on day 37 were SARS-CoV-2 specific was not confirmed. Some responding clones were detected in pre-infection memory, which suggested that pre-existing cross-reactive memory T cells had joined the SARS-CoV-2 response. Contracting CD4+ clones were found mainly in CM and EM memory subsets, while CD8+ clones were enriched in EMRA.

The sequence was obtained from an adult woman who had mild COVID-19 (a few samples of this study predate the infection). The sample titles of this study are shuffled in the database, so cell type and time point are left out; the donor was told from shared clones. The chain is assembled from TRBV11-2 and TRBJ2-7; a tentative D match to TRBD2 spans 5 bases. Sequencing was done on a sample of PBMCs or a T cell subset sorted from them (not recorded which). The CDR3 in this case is CASSQTTGLYF. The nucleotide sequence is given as TGTGCCAGCAGCCAAACCACCGGACTTTACTTC.